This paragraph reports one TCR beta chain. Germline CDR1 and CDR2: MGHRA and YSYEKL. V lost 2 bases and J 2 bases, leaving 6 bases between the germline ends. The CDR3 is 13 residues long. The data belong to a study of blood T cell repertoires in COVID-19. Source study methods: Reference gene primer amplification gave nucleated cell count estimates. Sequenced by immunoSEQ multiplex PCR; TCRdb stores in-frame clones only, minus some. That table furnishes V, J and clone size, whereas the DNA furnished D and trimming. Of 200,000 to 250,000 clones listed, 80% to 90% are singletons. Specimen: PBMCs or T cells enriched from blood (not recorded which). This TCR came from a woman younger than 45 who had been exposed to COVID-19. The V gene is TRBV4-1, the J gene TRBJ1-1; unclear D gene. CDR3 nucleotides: TGCGCCAGCAGCCAAAGGACTAACACTGAAGCTTTCTTT. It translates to CASSQRTNTEAFF.